One and the same sample provided the 21 T cell receptor beta chains below, sequenced in a study of T cells in tuberculosis. Measured with immunoSEQ multiplex PCR; TCRdb has only the in-frame clones, and not every one. Of 30,000 to 40,000 clones listed, about 97% are singletons. The sample comprised PBMCs. These receptors were obtained from a donor between 5 and 29 years old with latent tuberculosis or without tuberculosis infection.

The chain is built from TRBV19 and TRBJ2-3, with 7 bases identical to TRBD2. J was trimmed by 1 base and V by 7 bases; bases with no gene match: 5. CDR1 is LNHDA and CDR2 is SQIVND in the germline V gene (reference sequence). This CDR3 has 14 residues. The CDR3 reads CASTPRGGTDTQYF. The CDR3, as DNA: TGTGCCAGTACCCCCCGGGGGGGCACAGATACGCAGTATTTT.

This rearrangement joins TRBV10-3 to TRBJ2-5, with 15 bases lining up with TRBD2. From germline, CDR1 is ENHRY and CDR2 SYGVKD. The CDR3 totals 15 residues. Germline trimming cut 6 bases from V and 3 bases from J; bases unmatched to any gene: 2. The CDR3 spells CAIRRTSGGEETQYF. CDR3 nucleotide sequence: TGTGCCATCAGGCGGACTAGCGGGGGGGAAGAGACCCAGTACTTC.

The rearrangement links TRBV5-1 to TRBJ2-1; TRBD2 aligns across 9 bases. The trim removed 4 bases at V and 2 bases at J, leaving 10 bases unmatched. CDR1 is SGHRS and CDR2 is YFSETQ in the germline V gene. The CDR3 runs to 17 residues. The CDR3 nucleotides read TGCGCCAGCAGCCCCCCCGCGGGACTAGCAGCCTACAATGAGCAGTTCTTC. Amino acid sequence: CASSPPAGLAAYNEQFF.

This clone was counted a single time. The chain couples TRBV30 to TRBJ1-1; weak D call: TRBD1 (5 bases). Trimming took 3 bases from V and 4 from J, leaving 21 bases between them. The V gene's germline CDR1 is GTSNPN and CDR2 SVGIG (reference sequence). There are 16 residues in the CDR3. As DNA, the CDR3 is TGTGCCTGGAGGTCAGGGAAGGGTTCGTGGGTCACTGAAGCTTTCTTT. Amino acids: CAWRSGKGSWVTEAFF.

V usage is TRBV6-6 and J usage is TRBJ2-2, with D hard to call. Trimming cost V 4 bases and J 2 bases, with 5 bases left between them. The CDR3 contains 13 residues. The germline V gene has CDR1 MNHNY and CDR2 SVGAGI (reference sequence). CDR3 in DNA: TGTGCCAGCAGTTCCCCTAACACCGGGGAGCTGTTTTTT. Amino acid sequence: CASSSPNTGELFF.

The chain uses TRBV5-4 and TRBJ2-2, with 16 bases identical to TRBD2. The germline CDR1 and CDR2 sequences are SGHNT and YYREEE (reference sequence). The length of the CDR3 is 17 residues. J gave up 4 bases and V 9 bases, and 9 bases lay outside the gene matches. The CDR3 region is CATKAGTSGRGTGELFF. The DNA for the CDR3 is TGTGCCACAAAGGCCGGGACTAGCGGGAGGGGCACCGGGGAGCTGTTTTTT.

V is TRBV5-1 and J is TRBJ1-2, with D uncertain. CDR3 length equals 15 residues. V lost 2 bases and J 7 bases, leaving 18 bases between the germline ends. In germline, CDR1 is SGHRS, CDR2 YFSETQ. DNA for the CDR3: TGCGCCAGCAGCTTCTCTAGTCCCGACGGAATTGGCTACACCTTC. This sequence encodes CASSFSSPDGIGYTF.

This sequence joins TRBV11-3 and TRBJ2-2; D is perhaps TRBD1 (5 bases). V was clipped by 3 bases and J by 8 bases, with 16 bases between them. The CDR3 spans 15 residues. Looked up from germline, CDR1 is SGHNT and CDR2 is YENEEA. The chain's CDR3 is CASSFVTGALGELFF. The CDR3 coding sequence is TGTGCCAGCAGCTTCGTGACTGGGGCGTTAGGGGAGCTGTTTTTT.

A single count supports this clone. The V call is TRBV9, the J call TRBJ1-4; D ambiguous. Trimming shortened V by 2 bases and J by 7 bases, and 18 bases separated the two germline ends. The CDR3 has 16 amino acids. Germline V CDR1 and CDR2: SGDLS, YYNGEE. CDR3 bases: TGTGCCAGCAGCGTCGCCCCGCCCGGGATGGGTGAAAAACTGTTTTTT. This gives the protein CASSVAPPGMGEKLFF.

The chain is built from TRBV6-5 and TRBJ2-7; a possible D gene is TRBD2 (5 bases). Trimming took 5 bases from V and 0 from J, leaving 11 bases between them. CDR1 is MNHEY and CDR2 is SVGAGI in the germline V gene. The CDR3 has 14 residues. CDR3 sequence reads: CASSRTGPSYEQYF. CDR3 DNA sequence: TGTGCCAGCAGTAGGACTGGGCCCTCCTACGAGCAGTACTTC.

DNA for the CDR3: TGTGCCAGCAGTTCAAACTATGGCTACACCTTC. Its protein is CASSSNYGYTF. The V and J genes are TRBV28 and TRBJ1-2, with no clear D. Germline CDR1 reads MDHEN; CDR2 reads SYDVKM. V lost 4 bases and J 2 bases, leaving 2 bases between the germline ends. The CDR3 is 11 residues long.

The chain links TRBV4-1 to TRBJ2-2, with 8 bases aligning to TRBD2. Germline V gives CDR1 MGHRA, CDR2 YSYEKL. This CDR3 contains 16 residues. V lost 1 base to trimming and J lost 8 bases; unmatched junction nucleotides: 9. CDR3 nucleotides: TGCGCCAGCAGCCAAGGTCTCGGATTAGCGGGAGGGGAGCTGTTTTTT. Amino acids: CASSQGLGLAGGELFF.

The genes are TRBV15 and TRBJ2-5, with a possible D match to TRBD1 (6 bases). V lost 2 bases, J lost 2 bases, and 9 bases lay in between. CDR1 LNHNV and CDR2 YYDKDF come from the germline V gene (reference sequence). This CDR3 region has 14 residues. CDR3 in DNA: TGTGCCACCAGCAGACGGACAGCTCAAGAGACCCAGTACTTC. Its protein product is CATSRRTAQETQYF.

The genes are TRBV5-1 and TRBJ1-5; D is possibly TRBD1 (5 bases). Trimming shortened V by 0 bases and J by 6 bases, and 13 bases separated the two germline ends. Germline V CDR1 and CDR2: SGHRS, YFSETQ. This CDR3 is built from 15 residues. The CDR3 sequence is CASSLGQGGSQPQHF. The CDR3 DNA sequence: TGCGCCAGCAGCTTGGGTCAGGGCGGGAGTCAGCCCCAGCATTTT.

The V and J genes are TRBV15 and TRBJ1-5; tentatively, D is TRBD1 (6 bases). V lost 2 bases to trimming and J lost 0 bases, with 14 bases between them. CDR1 LNHNV and CDR2 YYDKDF come from the germline V gene (reference sequence). The CDR3 spans 17 residues. CDR3 DNA: TGTGCCACCAGCAGACTTACAGGGTCATATAGCAATCAGCCCCAGCATTTT. It specifies CATSRLTGSYSNQPQHF.

The J gene is TRBJ1-5, the V gene TRBV4-1; no clear D gene. The CDR3 has 17 residues. In germline, CDR1 is MGHRA, CDR2 YSYEKL. Trimming cost V 4 bases and J 0 bases, with 16 bases left between them. The CDR3 coding sequence is TGCGCCAGCAGCCTGATTATAGCACCATATAGCAATCAGCCCCAGCATTTT. Encoded protein: CASSLIIAPYSNQPQHF.

This rearrangement joins TRBV18 to TRBJ2-7; TRBD2 matches at 13 bases. Germline-derived CDR1 and CDR2 are KGHSH and LQKENI. The CDR3 runs 18 residues. V gave up 6 bases and J gave up 4 bases; unmatched junction bases: 15. DNA for the CDR3: TGTGCCAGCTCTAAGTCCGGGACTAGCGGGAAATCGGGGTACGAGCAGTACTTC. This encodes CASSKSGTSGKSGYEQYF.

The chain combines TRBV5-4 with TRBJ2-7; no clear D gene. The CDR3 loop spans 13 amino acids. Germline V gene lookup returns CDR1 SGHNT and CDR2 YYREEE (reference sequence). Between the trimmed V and J ends, which lost 0 bases and 6 bases, there was a span of 10 bases. CDR3 DNA sequence: TGTGCCAGCAGCTTGGATAGTTCGGGCGAGCAGTACTTC. Residues: CASSLDSSGEQYF.

The chain uses TRBV5-1 and TRBJ2-7, with 10 bases lining up with TRBD1. The CDR3 is 15 residues long. Losses at the gene ends were 2 bases for V and 5 bases for J; bases not matched to a gene: 7. The V gene's germline CDR1 is SGHRS and CDR2 YFSETQ. The CDR3 protein is CASSLGDRGVDEQYF. The CDR3 DNA is TGCGCCAGCAGCTTAGGGGACAGGGGTGTCGACGAGCAGTACTTC.

The rearrangement links TRBV5-1 to TRBJ1-5; D gene ambiguous. Trimming took 0 bases from V and 4 from J, leaving 5 bases between them. CDR3 length: 13 residues. Germline values: CDR1 SGHRS, CDR2 YFSETQ. CDR3 sequence reads: CASSLEENQPQHF. The DNA of the CDR3 is TGCGCCAGCAGCTTGGAAGAGAATCAGCCCCAGCATTTT.

The CDR3: CASSYSQGALTYGYTF. The CDR3 region has the DNA TGTGCCAGCAGTTACAGTCAGGGGGCATTAACCTATGGCTACACCTTC. This sequence joins TRBV6-5 and TRBJ1-2; 8 bases agree with TRBD1. V lost 2 bases, J lost 4 bases, and 9 bases stayed unmatched. The CDR3 spans 16 residues. The germline CDR1 and CDR2 sequences are MNHEY and SVGAGI.